A selection of T cell receptor beta chains follows, all from one sample in a study of cytomegalovirus exposure and HLA in healthy donors. The assay was immunoSEQ multiplex PCR, and TCRdb's table has in-frame clones only and misses some. The sample consists of 200,000 to 250,000 clones, 77% of them appearing once. Sequencing was performed on PBMCs. Every receptor here comes from a woman aged 55 to 70 in good health and CMV-seropositive. Both conserved end residues are part of each CDR3. The D gene is left open where the match is weak. Clone sizes are given selectively: once, few, many, or a class where the clone is expanded.

TRBV7-2	14	few	TRBJ2-7	TRBD1	CASSSDRGTYEQYF	TGTGCCAGCAGCTCAGACAGGGGAACCTACGAGCAGTACTTC
TRBV28	10	.	TRBJ1-5	.	CASSFRPQHF	TGTGCCAGCAGTTTCCGGCCCCAGCATTTT
TRBV7-6	14	.	TRBJ2-6	.	CASRRDTGANVLTF	TGTGCCAGCAGGAGGGATACTGGGGCCAACGTCCTGACTTTC
TRBV5-1	17	.	TRBJ2-7	TRBD1	CASSRSRQGGNTYEQYF	TGCGCCAGCAGCAGATCGAGACAGGGGGGGAATACCTACGAGCAGTACTTC
TRBV5-6	12	.	TRBJ1-2	TRBD1	CASGQGGYGYTF	TGTGCCAGCGGACAGGGCGGCTATGGCTACACCTTC
TRBV11-1	15	.	TRBJ2-7	.	CASSFLALSSYEQYF	TGTGCCAGCAGCTTCCTAGCGCTGAGCTCCTACGAGCAGTACTTC
TRBV6-1	18	.	TRBJ1-5	TRBD1	CASSAYRGVGYSNQPQHF	TGTGCCAGCAGTGCTTACAGGGGTGTCGGCTATAGCAATCAGCCCCAGCATTTT
TRBV5-1	15	.	TRBJ2-5	TRBD2	CASSSPKLAGETQYF	TGCGCCAGCAGCTCCCCTAAACTAGCGGGAGAGACCCAGTACTTC
TRBV7-6	15	.	TRBJ2-5	.	CASSLNGLHQETQYF	TGTGCCAGCAGCCTAAATGGACTGCACCAAGAGACCCAGTACTTC
TRBV4-1	12	.	TRBJ1-2	.	CARLGLPSGYTF	TGCGCCAGGCTCGGACTCCCGTCCGGCTACACCTTC
TRBV21-1	15	.	TRBJ2-7	.	CASRASGTEAYEQYF	TGTGCCAGCAGAGCCAGCGGTACAGAGGCCTACGAGCAGTACTTC
TRBV10-3	18	.	TRBJ2-1	TRBD2	CAISEPPGLAGGPYEQFF	TGTGCCATCAGTGAGCCGCCGGGACTAGCGGGAGGGCCGTATGAGCAGTTCTTC
TRBV29-1	12	.	TRBJ1-1	.	CSGGGGNTEAFF	TGCAGCGGAGGGGGGGGGAACACTGAAGCTTTCTTT
TRBV28	15	.	TRBJ1-1	.	CASSVYREGGTEAFF	TGTGCCAGCAGCGTATACAGGGAGGGCGGGACTGAAGCTTTCTTT
TRBV6-5	15	.	TRBJ2-7	.	CASSSSGSSSYEQYF	TGTGCCAGCAGTTCAAGCGGGTCTAGCTCCTACGAGCAGTACTTC
TRBV30	12	.	TRBJ2-3	TRBD2	CAWTRGADTQYF	TGTGCCTGGACTCGGGGGGCAGATACGCAGTATTTT
TRBV28	15	.	TRBJ2-7	TRBD2	CASRLSGGVSYEQYF	TGTGCCAGCAGGCTTAGCGGGGGGGTCTCCTACGAGCAGTACTTC
TRBV28	15	.	TRBJ2-1	TRBD2	CASSFVRTSDNEQFF	TGTGCCAGCAGTTTTGTGAGGACTAGCGACAATGAGCAGTTCTTC
TRBV12-5	13	.	TRBJ1-2	.	CASGERDIHGYTF	TGTGCTAGTGGGGAGAGGGACATCCATGGCTACACCTTC
TRBV5-1	16	.	TRBJ1-1	.	CASSGTGFYANTEAFF	TGCGCCAGCAGCGGAACAGGGTTTTATGCGAACACTGAAGCTTTCTTT
TRBV7-9	15	.	TRBJ2-7	TRBD2	CASSSPSGPSYEQYF	TGTGCCAGCAGCTCGCCTAGCGGGCCTTCCTACGAGCAGTACTTC
TRBV19	17	few	TRBJ2-2	.	CASSIFSGGHDTGELFF	TGTGCCAGTAGTATATTCTCGGGGGGCCATGACACCGGGGAGCTGTTTTTT
TRBV5-4	15	.	TRBJ1-6	.	CASSPSGGQNSPLHF	TGTGCCAGCAGCCCATCAGGTGGACAAAATTCACCCCTCCACTTT
TRBV7-2	13	.	TRBJ1-2	.	CASSLTSKNGYTF	TGTGCCAGCAGCTTAACGAGTAAAAATGGCTACACCTTC
TRBV18	15	.	TRBJ1-3	.	CASSPPLAFGNTIYF	TGTGCCAGCTCACCACCGTTGGCTTTCGGAAACACCATATATTTT
TRBV28	15	.	TRBJ2-3	.	CASSPPGGQMDTQYF	TGTGCCAGCAGCCCCCCAGGCGGGCAGATGGATACGCAGTATTTT
TRBV5-1	13	.	TRBJ2-3	.	CASSFQGKDTQYF	TGCGCCAGCAGCTTTCAGGGGAAAGATACGCAGTATTTT
TRBV4-2	14	.	TRBJ1-2	.	CASSQDRGDYGYTF	TGTGCCAGCAGCCAAGACAGGGGCGACTATGGCTACACCTTC
TRBV7-2	13	.	TRBJ2-5	.	CASSSDFQETQYF	TGTGCCAGCAGCTCCGACTTCCAAGAGACCCAGTACTTC
TRBV30	13	.	TRBJ1-3	.	CAWSFDGANTIYF	TGTGCCTGGAGTTTCGATGGGGCAAACACCATATATTTT
TRBV10-3	15	.	TRBJ2-1	TRBD2	CATVTPSGPSDEQFF	TGTGCCACCGTGACACCTAGCGGGCCCAGCGATGAGCAGTTCTTC
TRBV2	15	.	TRBJ2-1	TRBD2	CASSLAASFNNEQFF	TGTGCCAGCAGTCTAGCGGCCTCATTTAACAATGAGCAGTTCTTC
TRBV30	12	.	TRBJ2-7	.	CAWSGQSYEQYF	TGTGCCTGGAGTGGACAGTCCTACGAGCAGTACTTC
TRBV6-5	15	.	TRBJ2-3	TRBD2	CASSRTSLLGYTQYF	TGTGCCAGCAGCCGGACTAGCCTTCTGGGCTATACGCAGTATTTT